Described below is a single T cell receptor (beta chain) sequence and its context. Its specificity is not known. Naive CD8 cells were CD45RO-negative, positively selected for CCR7, excluding terminally differentiated effector memory CD45RA+ cells. The sample is drawn from a study of shared clonotypes between healthy human individuals. Study-wide context: The study drew on a couple of women and a few men aged 18 to 49 as donors. Notes on the study in general: Non-shared clonotypes were found to have lower generation probabilities than the clonotypes that were shared by all four of the sorted-subset donors. On the whole, naive subsets had larger estimated richness than memory subsets had.

Profiling relied on immunoSEQ multiplex PCR, and the TCRdb table lists in-frame clones only, not all of them. The table lists millions of clones, about 95% of them singletons. Trimming removed 8 bases at V and 1 base at J, with 11 bases between. Germline V lookup: CDR1 MNHEY, CDR2 SMNVEV (reference sequence). The CDR3 spans 14 residues. The clonotype originates from a man in his late teens or twenties in good health. Sequencing was performed on naive CD8+ T cells sorted from blood. V and J are TRBV27 and TRBJ2-2; D is perhaps TRBD1 or TRBD2 (5 bases each). Here the CDR3 reads CASGEGMNTGELFF. In nucleotides, the CDR3 is TGTGCCAGCGGCGAGGGGATGAACACCGGGGAGCTGTTTTTT.